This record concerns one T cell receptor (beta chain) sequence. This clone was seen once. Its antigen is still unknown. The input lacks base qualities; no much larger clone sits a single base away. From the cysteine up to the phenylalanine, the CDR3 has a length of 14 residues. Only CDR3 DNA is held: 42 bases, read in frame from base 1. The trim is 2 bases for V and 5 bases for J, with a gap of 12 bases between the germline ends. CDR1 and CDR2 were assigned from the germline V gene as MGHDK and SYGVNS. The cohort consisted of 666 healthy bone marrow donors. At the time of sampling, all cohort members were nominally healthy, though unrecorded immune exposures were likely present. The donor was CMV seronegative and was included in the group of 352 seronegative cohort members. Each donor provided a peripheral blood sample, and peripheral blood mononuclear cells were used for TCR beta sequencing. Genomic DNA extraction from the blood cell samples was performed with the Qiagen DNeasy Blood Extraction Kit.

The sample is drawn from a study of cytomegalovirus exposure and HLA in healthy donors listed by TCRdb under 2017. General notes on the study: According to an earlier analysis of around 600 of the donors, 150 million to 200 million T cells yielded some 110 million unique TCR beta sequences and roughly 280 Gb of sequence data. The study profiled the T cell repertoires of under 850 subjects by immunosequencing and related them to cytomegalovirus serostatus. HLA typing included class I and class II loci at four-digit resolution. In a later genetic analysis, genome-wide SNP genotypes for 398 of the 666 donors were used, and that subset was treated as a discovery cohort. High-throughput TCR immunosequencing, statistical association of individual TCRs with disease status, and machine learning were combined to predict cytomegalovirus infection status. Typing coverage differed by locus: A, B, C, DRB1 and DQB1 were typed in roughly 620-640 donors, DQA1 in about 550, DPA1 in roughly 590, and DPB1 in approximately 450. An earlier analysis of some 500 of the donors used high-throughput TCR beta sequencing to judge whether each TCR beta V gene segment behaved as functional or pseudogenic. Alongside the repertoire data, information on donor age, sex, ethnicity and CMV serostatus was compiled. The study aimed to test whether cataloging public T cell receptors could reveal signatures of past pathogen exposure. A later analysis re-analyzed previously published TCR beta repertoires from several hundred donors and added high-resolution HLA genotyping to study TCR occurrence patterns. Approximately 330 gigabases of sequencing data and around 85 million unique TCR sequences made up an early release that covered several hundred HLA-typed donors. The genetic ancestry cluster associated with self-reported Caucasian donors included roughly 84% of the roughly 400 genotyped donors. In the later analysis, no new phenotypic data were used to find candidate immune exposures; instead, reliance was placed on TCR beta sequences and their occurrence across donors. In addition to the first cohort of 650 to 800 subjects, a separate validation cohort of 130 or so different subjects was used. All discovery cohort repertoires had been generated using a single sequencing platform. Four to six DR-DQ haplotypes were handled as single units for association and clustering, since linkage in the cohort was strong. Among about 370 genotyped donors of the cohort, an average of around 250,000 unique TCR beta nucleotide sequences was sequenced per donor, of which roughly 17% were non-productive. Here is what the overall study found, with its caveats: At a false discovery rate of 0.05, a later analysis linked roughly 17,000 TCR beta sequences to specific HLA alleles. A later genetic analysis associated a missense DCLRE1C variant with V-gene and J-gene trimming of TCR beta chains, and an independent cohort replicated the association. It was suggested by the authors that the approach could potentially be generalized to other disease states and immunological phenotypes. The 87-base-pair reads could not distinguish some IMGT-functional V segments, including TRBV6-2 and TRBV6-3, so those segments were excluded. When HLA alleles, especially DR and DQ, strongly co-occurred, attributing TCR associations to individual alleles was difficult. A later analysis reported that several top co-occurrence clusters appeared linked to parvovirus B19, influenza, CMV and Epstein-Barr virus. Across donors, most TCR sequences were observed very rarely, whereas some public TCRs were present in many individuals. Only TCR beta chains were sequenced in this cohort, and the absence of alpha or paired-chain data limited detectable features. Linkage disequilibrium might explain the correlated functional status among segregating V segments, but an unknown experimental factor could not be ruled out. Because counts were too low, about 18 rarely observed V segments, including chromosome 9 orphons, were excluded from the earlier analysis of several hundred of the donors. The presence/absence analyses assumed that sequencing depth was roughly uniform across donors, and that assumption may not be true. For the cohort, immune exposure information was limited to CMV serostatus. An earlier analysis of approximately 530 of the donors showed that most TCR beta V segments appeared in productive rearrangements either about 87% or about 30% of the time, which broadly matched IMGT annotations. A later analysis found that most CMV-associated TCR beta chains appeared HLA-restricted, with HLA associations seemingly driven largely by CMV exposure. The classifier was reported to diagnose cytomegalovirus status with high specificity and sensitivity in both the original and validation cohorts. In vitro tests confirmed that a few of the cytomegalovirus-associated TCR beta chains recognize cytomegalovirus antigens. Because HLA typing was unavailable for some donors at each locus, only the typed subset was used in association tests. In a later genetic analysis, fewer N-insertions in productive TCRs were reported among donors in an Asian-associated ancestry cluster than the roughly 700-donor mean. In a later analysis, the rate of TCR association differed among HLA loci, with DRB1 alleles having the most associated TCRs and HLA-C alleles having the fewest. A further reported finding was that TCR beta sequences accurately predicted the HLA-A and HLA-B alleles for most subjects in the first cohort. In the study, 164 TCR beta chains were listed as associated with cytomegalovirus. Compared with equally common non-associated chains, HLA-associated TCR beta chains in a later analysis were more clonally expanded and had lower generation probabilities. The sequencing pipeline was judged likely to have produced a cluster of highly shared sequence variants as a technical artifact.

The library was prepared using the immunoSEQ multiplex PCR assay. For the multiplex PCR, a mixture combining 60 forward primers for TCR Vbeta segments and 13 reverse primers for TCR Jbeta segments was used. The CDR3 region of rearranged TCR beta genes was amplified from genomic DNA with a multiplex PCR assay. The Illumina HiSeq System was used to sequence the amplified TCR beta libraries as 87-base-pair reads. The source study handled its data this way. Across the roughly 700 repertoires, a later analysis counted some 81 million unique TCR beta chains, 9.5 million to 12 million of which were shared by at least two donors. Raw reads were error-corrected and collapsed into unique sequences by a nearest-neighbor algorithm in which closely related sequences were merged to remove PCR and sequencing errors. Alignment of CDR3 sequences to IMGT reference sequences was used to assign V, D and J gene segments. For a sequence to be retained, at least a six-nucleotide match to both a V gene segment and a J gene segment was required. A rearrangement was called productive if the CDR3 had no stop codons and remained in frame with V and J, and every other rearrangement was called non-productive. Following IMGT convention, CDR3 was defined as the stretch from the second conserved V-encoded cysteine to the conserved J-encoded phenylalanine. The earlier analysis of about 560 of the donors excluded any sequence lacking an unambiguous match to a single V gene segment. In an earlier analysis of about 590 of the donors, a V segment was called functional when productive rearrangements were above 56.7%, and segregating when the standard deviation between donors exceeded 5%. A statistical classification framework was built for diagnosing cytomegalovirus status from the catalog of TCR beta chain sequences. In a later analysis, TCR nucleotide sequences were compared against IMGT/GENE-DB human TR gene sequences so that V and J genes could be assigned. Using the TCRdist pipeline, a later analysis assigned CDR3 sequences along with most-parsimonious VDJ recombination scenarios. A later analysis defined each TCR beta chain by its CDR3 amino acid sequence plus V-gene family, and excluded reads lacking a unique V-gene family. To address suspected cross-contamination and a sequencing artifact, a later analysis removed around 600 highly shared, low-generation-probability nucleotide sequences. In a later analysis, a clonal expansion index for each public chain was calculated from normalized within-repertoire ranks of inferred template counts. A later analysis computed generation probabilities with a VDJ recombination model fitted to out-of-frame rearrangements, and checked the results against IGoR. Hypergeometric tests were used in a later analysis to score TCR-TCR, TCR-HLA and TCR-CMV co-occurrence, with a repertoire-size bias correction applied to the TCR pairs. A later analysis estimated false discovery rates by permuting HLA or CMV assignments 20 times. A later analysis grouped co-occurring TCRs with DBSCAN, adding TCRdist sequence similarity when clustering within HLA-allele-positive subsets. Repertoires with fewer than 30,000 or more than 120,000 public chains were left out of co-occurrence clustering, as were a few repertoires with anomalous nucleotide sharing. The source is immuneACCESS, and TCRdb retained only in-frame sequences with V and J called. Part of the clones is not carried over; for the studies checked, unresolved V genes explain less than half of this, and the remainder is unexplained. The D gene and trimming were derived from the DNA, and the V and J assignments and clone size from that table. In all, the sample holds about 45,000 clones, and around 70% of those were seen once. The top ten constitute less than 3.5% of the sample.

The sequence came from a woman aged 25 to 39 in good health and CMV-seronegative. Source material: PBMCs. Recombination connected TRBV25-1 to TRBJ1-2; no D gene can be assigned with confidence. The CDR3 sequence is CASSEIDPAYGYTF. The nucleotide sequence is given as TGTGCCAGCAGTGAAATTGACCCAGCGTATGGCTACACCTTC.